Each of the 28 T cell receptor beta chains below was sequenced from the same sample in a study of tumor-infiltrating lymphocytes in localized non-small cell lung cancer. TCRdb's copy holds only in-frame clones and misses some; the assay was immunoSEQ multiplex PCR. The sample lists 4,000 to 6,000 clones; around 69% were seen once. Sequenced: lung tumor tissue. The receptors here all came from a human donor with non-small cell lung cancer.

This chain joins TRBV7-2 and TRBJ1-1; D is undetermined. This CDR3 region has 14 residues. Trimming shortened V by 2 bases and J by 0 bases, and 7 bases separated the two germline ends. Germline V gene data show CDR1 as SGHTA and CDR2 as FQGNSA. CDR3 sequence reads: CASSLRQLNTEAFF. The CDR3 DNA is TGTGCCAGCAGCTTACGGCAGCTGAACACTGAAGCTTTCTTT.

V gene TRBV6-5 combines with J gene TRBJ2-1; D unresolved. In germline, CDR1 is MNHEY, CDR2 SVGAGI. The CDR3 has 16 residues. Trimming pared 0 bases from V and 0 bases from J, leaving 9 bases between. This CDR3 reads CASSYSEESSYNEQFF. CDR3 DNA: TGTGCCAGCAGTTACTCAGAGGAGAGCTCCTACAATGAGCAGTTCTTC.

This clone was found a few times. The DNA for the CDR3 is TGTGCCAGCAGCTTAAGGCAGCTTGGTACTGAAGCTTTCTTT. This translates into CASSLRQLGTEAFF. The chain carries TRBV7-9 and TRBJ1-1; the D is unclear. Between the trimmed V and J ends, which lost 2 bases and 5 bases, there was a span of 12 bases. CDR1 is SEHNR and CDR2 is FQNEAQ in the germline V gene (reference sequence). The CDR3 contains 14 residues.

The rearrangement uses TRBV7-2 and TRBJ2-5; D is uncertain. The CDR3 loop spans 14 amino acids. Germline V gene sequence: CDR1 SGHTA, CDR2 FQGNSA. Trimming removed 2 bases from V and 7 bases from J, with 14 bases in between. The CDR3 spells CASSLSKATGTQYF. The CDR3 DNA is TGTGCCAGCAGCTTATCTAAGGCTACGGGGACCCAGTACTTC.

The chain recombines TRBV7-2 with TRBJ2-3; 7 nucleotides line up with TRBD1. V shed 5 bases and J 6 bases; nucleotides not matched to a gene: 14. Germline V gene data show CDR1 as SGHTA and CDR2 as FQGNSA. The CDR3 has 16 amino acids. The CDR3 reads CASSPTGTAHPDTQYF. The CDR3 region has the DNA TGTGCCAGCAGCCCTACCGGGACAGCCCACCCGGATACGCAGTATTTT. Full variable domain (rest looked up from reference TRBV7-2 and TRBJ2-3): GAGVSQSPSNKVTEKGKDVELRCDPISGHTALYWYRQSLGQGLEFLIYFQGNSAPDKSGLPSDRFSAERTGGSVSTLTIQRTQQEDSAVYLCASSPTGTAHPDTQYFGPGTRLTVL.

The chain uses TRBV5-1 and TRBJ2-3; D might be TRBD1 or TRBD2, each matching 5 bases. The CDR3 has 15 residues. With 0 bases removed from V and 2 bases from J, the gap between germline ends came to 10 bases. From germline, CDR1 is SGHRS and CDR2 YFSETQ. The CDR3 loop is CASSLGGTYTDTQYF. CDR3 DNA sequence: TGCGCCAGCAGCTTGGGGGGGACCTACACAGATACGCAGTATTTT. The full variable domain, in which reference TRBV5-1 and TRBJ2-3 provide the parts outside the CDR3, is KAGVTQTPRYLIKTRGQQVTLSCSPISGHRSVSWYQQTPGQGLQFLFEYFSETQRNKGNFPGRFSGRQFSNSRSEMNVSTLELGDSALYLCASSLGGTYTDTQYFGPGTRLTVL.

This sequence joins TRBV7-3 and TRBJ2-1; 13 nucleotides align to TRBD2. With V trimmed by 5 bases and J by 10 bases, 8 bases remained unmatched. The CDR3 is 15 amino acids. Per the germline V gene, CDR1 is SGHTA and CDR2 is FQGTGA. CDR3 sequence: CASSLSPGLAGEQFF. The DNA for the CDR3 is TGTGCCAGCAGCCTATCCCCGGGACTAGCGGGGGAGCAGTTCTTC.

This chain joins TRBV7-6 and TRBJ1-1; TRBD1 matches at 10 bases. Germline-derived CDR1 and CDR2 are SGHVS and FNYEAQ. CDR3 length equals 15 residues. V lost 7 bases, J lost 1 base, and 6 bases stayed unmatched. Here the CDR3 reads CASTRTGGENTEAFF. CDR3 nucleotides: TGTGCCAGCACTCGGACAGGGGGTGAGAACACTGAAGCTTTCTTT.

This clone was seen more than once but under ten times. The genes are TRBV7-9 and TRBJ1-1; 12 positions agree with TRBD1. The length of the CDR3 is 13 residues. After removal of 1 base from V and 11 bases from J, the junction contained 2 bases not matched to a gene. The germline V gene has CDR1 SEHNR and CDR2 FQNEAQ (reference sequence). CDR3 nucleotide sequence: TGTGCCAGCAGCTTAGAGGGACAGGGGGCCGCTTTCTTT. The encoded protein is CASSLEGQGAAFF.

Written as DNA, the CDR3 is TGTGCCAGTAGTATAAGGGGCAGGCACGACTATGGCTACACCTTC. Residues: CASSIRGRHDYGYTF. This sequence joins TRBV19 and TRBJ1-2; tentatively, D is TRBD1 (5 bases). V was clipped by 2 bases and J by 3 bases, with 13 bases between them. The CDR3 runs 15 residues. Germline values: CDR1 LNHDA, CDR2 SQIVND (reference sequence). The full variable domain, its missing parts supplied by reference TRBV19 and TRBJ1-2, is DGGITQSPKYLFRKEGQNVTLSCEQNLNHDAMYWYRQDPGQGLRLIYYSQIVNDFQKGDIAEGYSVSREKKESFPLTVTSAQKNPTAFYLCASSIRGRHDYGYTFGSGTRLTVV.

The chain carries TRBV4-3 and TRBJ2-2; D might be TRBD1 or TRBD2, each matching 5 bases. V lost 4 bases and J 2 bases, leaving 8 bases between the germline ends. Germline assignment: CDR1 LGHNA and CDR2 YSLEER. There are 14 residues in the CDR3. CDR3 protein: CASSRDLNTGELFF. As DNA, the CDR3 is TGCGCCAGCAGCCGGGACCTAAACACCGGGGAGCTGTTTTTT.

This clone has just a few counts. J is TRBJ2-5 and V is TRBV30; D is perhaps TRBD2 (5 bases). This CDR3 is 14 amino acids long. V shed 3 bases and J shed 5 bases, with 16 bases lying between them. The germline CDR1 and CDR2 sequences are GTSNPN and SVGIG (reference sequence). The CDR3: CAWSAGLAGETQYF. Written as DNA, the CDR3 is TGTGCCTGGAGCGCCGGCCTAGCTGGGGAGACCCAGTACTTC.

This clone showed up just a few times. This chain uses TRBV15 with TRBJ2-1, with 12 bases lining up with TRBD2. Germline CDR1 and CDR2: LNHNV and YYDKDF (reference sequence). The CDR3 covers 16 residues. V lost 0 bases to trimming and J lost 6 bases; unmatched junction nucleotides: 3. The CDR3 DNA is TGTGCCACCAGCAGAGAAGGGGGACTAGCGGGCAATGAGCAGTTCTTC. It is translated as CATSREGGLAGNEQFF.

Relative to its sample, this clone is medium-sized. Distinct nucleotide sequences in the sample also encode this CDR3. V and J are TRBV30 and TRBJ1-1, with unresolved D. Germline V gene lookup returns CDR1 GTSNPN and CDR2 SVGIG (reference sequence). V lost 0 bases and J lost 8, with 7 bases in between. This CDR3 is 11 amino acids long. CDR3 region: CAWSVQTEAFF. The DNA for the CDR3 is TGTGCCTGGAGTGTACAGACCGAAGCTTTCTTT.

This clone appeared once. This chain connects TRBV6-5 to TRBJ2-2, with TRBD1 identical over 12 bases. The CDR3 has 15 residues. CDR1 MNHEY and CDR2 SVGAGI come from the germline V gene. V dropped 2 bases and J dropped 6; count of bases not matched to a gene: 1. The CDR3 sequence: CASSYRDRGPGELFF. The CDR3 nucleotides are TGTGCCAGCAGTTACCGGGACAGGGGGCCCGGGGAGCTGTTTTTT.

This clone was recorded only once. The chain couples TRBV5-6 to TRBJ1-2, with TRBD1 matching over 8 bases. The length of the CDR3 is 14 residues. Germline CDR1 SGHDT, CDR2 YYEEEE. V lost 0 bases, J lost 8 bases, and 6 bases stayed unmatched. DNA of the CDR3: TGTGCCAGCAGCTTGGGGACAGGGACGTTCGGCTACACCTTC. This gives the protein CASSLGTGTFGYTF.

The V gene is TRBV11-2, the J gene TRBJ1-3, with TRBD1 matching 7 bases. V shed 5 bases and J 0 bases; nucleotides not matched to a gene: 10. Germline values: CDR1 SGHAT, CDR2 FQNNGV. This CDR3 comprises 17 residues. The DNA for the CDR3 is TGTGCCAGCAGCCTATCCTCGGGACAGTTCTCTGGAAACACCATATATTTT. Amino acids: CASSLSSGQFSGNTIYF.

V usage is TRBV21-1 and J usage is TRBJ2-7; the D call TRBD1 from the table was never checked on the DNA. TRBV21-1 is tagged as a pseudogene. The CDR3 extends over 17 amino acids. In DNA, the CDR3 is TGTGCCAGGGGAGGACAGGGGGCAGTTCTCATTTCCTACGAGCAGTACGTC. Protein: CARGGQGAVLISYEQYV.

The chain is built from TRBV30 and TRBJ2-7, with TRBD1 matching over 8 bases. CDR1 and CDR2 from the germline V gene are GTSNPN and SVGIG (reference sequence). V lost 5 bases and J lost 6; bases outside the gene matches: 9. This CDR3 has 13 residues. CDR3 bases: TGTGCCTGGGGTTGGACAGGGTATTTCGAGCAGTACTTC. Translating it yields CAWGWTGYFEQYF.

The chain combines TRBV29-1 with TRBJ1-1; tentatively, D is TRBD1 (5 bases). CDR1 is SQVTM, CDR2 ANQGSEA, per germline. V dropped 2 bases and J dropped 1 base, with 8 bases sitting between them. This CDR3 is 13 amino acids long. The CDR3: CSVERGQNTEAFF. CDR3 sequence (DNA): TGCAGCGTTGAAAGAGGACAGAACACTGAAGCTTTCTTT.

This chain connects TRBV5-4 to TRBJ1-1; 7 positions match TRBD1. V lost 6 bases to trimming and J lost 4 bases; unmatched junction nucleotides: 6. The length of the CDR3 is 13 residues. Germline CDR1 and CDR2: SGHNT and YYREEE (reference sequence). CDR3 sequence reads: CASNSGGSTEAFF. For the CDR3, the DNA is TGTGCCAGCAACTCAGGGGGGAGCACTGAAGCTTTCTTT.

The rearrangement joins TRBV10-3 to TRBJ1-2; possibly TRBD1 for D (6 bases). V was clipped by 7 bases and J by 6 bases, with 18 bases between them. The CDR3 is made up of 14 amino acids. Germline CDR1 and CDR2: ENHRY and SYGVKD. The CDR3, as DNA: TGTGCCATCACCCCGGGGGCAAGGGTAGATGGCTACACCTTC. It translates to CAITPGARVDGYTF.

The chain recombines TRBV7-2 with TRBJ2-1; 8 nucleotides line up with TRBD2. The CDR3 runs to 15 residues. Germline V lookup: CDR1 SGHTA, CDR2 FQGNSA. The V segment lost 2 bases and the J segment 6 bases; nucleotides outside the gene matches: 6. The CDR3 loop is CASSLLGLAGNEQFF. The CDR3 DNA is TGTGCCAGCAGCTTATTAGGACTAGCCGGCAATGAGCAGTTCTTC.

The rearrangement links TRBV30 to TRBJ2-3, with 13 bases matching TRBD2. The CDR3 spans 19 residues. The germline CDR1 and CDR2 sequences are GTSNPN and SVGIG (reference sequence). V lost 2 bases, J lost 4 bases, and 15 bases stayed unmatched. The CDR3 region has the DNA TGTGCCTGGAGTCGTTTTTTACTAGCGGGAGGGGAAAACGCAGATACGCAGTATTTT. The encoded protein is CAWSRFLLAGGENADTQYF.

The rearrangement joins TRBV7-2 to TRBJ2-5, with 9 nucleotides matching TRBD2. The V gene's germline CDR1 is SGHTA and CDR2 FQGNSA. The CDR3 consists of 16 residues. With V trimmed by 1 base and J by 2 bases, 5 bases remained unmatched. The CDR3 is CASSLVSGRGQETQYF. For the CDR3, the DNA is TGTGCCAGCAGCTTAGTTAGCGGGAGAGGGCAAGAGACCCAGTACTTC. The variable domain in full, completed from reference TRBV7-2 and TRBJ2-5, reads GAGVSQSPSNKVTEKGKDVELRCDPISGHTALYWYRQSLGQGLEFLIYFQGNSAPDKSGLPSDRFSAERTGGSVSTLTIQRTQQEDSAVYLCASSLVSGRGQETQYFGPGTRLLVL.

The chain recombines TRBV27 with TRBJ2-2; either TRBD1 or TRBD2 may supply D (5 bases each). Trimming shortened V by 5 bases and J by 4 bases, and 14 bases separated the two germline ends. Germline CDR1 MNHEY, CDR2 SMNVEV (reference sequence). CDR3 size: 15 residues. CDR3 protein: CASSNRGAGTGELFF. The CDR3 DNA reads TGTGCCAGCAGTAATCGTGGGGCGGGCACCGGGGAGCTGTTTTTT.

The V call is TRBV2, the J call TRBJ1-6; D is ambiguous. This CDR3 has 15 amino acids. Trimming stripped 0 bases from V and 7 bases from J, with 10 bases between. Germline CDR1 reads SNHLY; CDR2 reads FYNNEI. CDR3 in amino acids: CASSEAWQGNSPLHF. The DNA for the CDR3 is TGTGCCAGCAGTGAAGCATGGCAAGGAAATTCACCCCTCCACTTT.

There are a few counts of this clone. The chain recombines TRBV6-6 with TRBJ1-5; D is unclear. Germline values: CDR1 MNHNY, CDR2 SVGAGI (reference sequence). This CDR3 spans 13 amino acids. Trimming removed 8 bases at V and 1 base at J, with 9 bases between. In nucleotides, the CDR3 is TGTGCCAGCGGGCGGGGAAGCAATCAGCCCCAGCATTTT. Translating it yields CASGRGSNQPQHF.